The rows below give T cell receptor beta chains drawn from one sample of a study of identical twins. TCRdb processed the 5' RACE reads anew with MiXCR; each CDR3 protein has one entry. Among under 900,000 distinct CDR3 sequences listed, over 15% were seen once. The same data also went into a second study, on T cells expressing NK-cell markers.

Sample: PBMCs. These receptors were taken from a woman aged 18-29 years in good health. The CDR3 runs from the conserved cysteine through the conserved F or W. D genes are given only for firm matches. Size tells how often a clone was seen (once, few, many) or the class of an expanded clone, and some rows leave it out.

CDR3aa: CASLTSRTGPYEQYF
CDR3nt: TGTGCCAGCCTAACTTCGAGGACAGGGCCCTACGAGCAGTACTTC
v_gene: TRBV6-2/TRBV6-3
abundance: few
d_gene: TRBD1
j_gene: TRBJ2-7

CDR3aa: CSARGREGHYEKLFF
CDR3nt: TGCAGTGCTAGAGGCAGGGAGGGTCATTATGAAAAACTGTTTTTT
v_gene: TRBV20-1
abundance: many
d_gene: -
j_gene: TRBJ1-4

CDR3aa: CASSQTSGGAETQYF
CDR3nt: TGTGCCAGCAGCCAGACTAGCGGGGGTGCGGAGACCCAGTACTTC
v_gene: TRBV6-2/TRBV6-3
abundance: few
d_gene: TRBD2
j_gene: TRBJ2-5

CDR3aa: CSAREPTGYTF
CDR3nt: TGCAGTGCTAGGGAGCCCACTGGCTACACCTTC
v_gene: TRBV20-1
abundance: few
d_gene: -
j_gene: TRBJ1-2

CDR3aa: CSALPAGAGSREQYF
CDR3nt: TGCAGTGCGCTCCCCGCGGGGGCGGGAAGTAGGGAGCAGTACTTC
v_gene: TRBV20-1
abundance: -
d_gene: -
j_gene: TRBJ2-7

CDR3aa: CASRLDRGGGYTF
CDR3nt: TGTGCCAGCAGACTTGACAGGGGAGGTGGCTACACCTTC
v_gene: TRBV12-3/TRBV12-4
abundance: -
d_gene: TRBD1
j_gene: TRBJ1-2

CDR3aa: CASIPRGESDTQYF
CDR3nt: TGTGCCAGTATTCCTCGGGGCGAATCGGATACGCAGTATTTT
v_gene: TRBV19
abundance: few
d_gene: -
j_gene: TRBJ2-3

CDR3aa: CASTSTGSSYNEQFF
CDR3nt: TGTGCCAGCACCTCGACGGGTAGCTCCTACAATGAGCAGTTCTTC
v_gene: TRBV7-9
abundance: -
d_gene: -
j_gene: TRBJ2-1

CDR3aa: CSARPPGTRWDTQYF
CDR3nt: TGCAGTGCTAGACCCCCGGGGACGAGGTGGGATACGCAGTATTTT
v_gene: TRBV20-1
abundance: few
d_gene: -
j_gene: TRBJ2-3

CDR3aa: CASSPSTGSTDTQYF
CDR3nt: TGTGCCAGCAGCCCCAGCACCGGGAGCACAGATACGCAGTATTTT
v_gene: TRBV7-2
abundance: few
d_gene: -
j_gene: TRBJ2-3

CDR3aa: CASTSPGQGAYNEQFF
CDR3nt: TGTGCCAGCACATCTCCCGGACAGGGGGCCTACAATGAGCAGTTCTTC
v_gene: TRBV6-2/TRBV6-3
abundance: few
d_gene: TRBD1
j_gene: TRBJ2-1

CDR3aa: CASSLRGQYPRQHF
CDR3nt: TGTGCCAGCAGTCTCAGGGGCCAGTACCCCCGCCAGCATTTT
v_gene: TRBV12-3/TRBV12-4
abundance: many
d_gene: -
j_gene: TRBJ1-5

CDR3aa: CSASPPLDPHNEQFF
CDR3nt: TGCAGTGCCAGTCCCCCCCTCGATCCACACAATGAGCAGTTCTTC
v_gene: TRBV20-1
abundance: -
d_gene: -
j_gene: TRBJ2-1

CDR3aa: CASSKDSAGGETQYF
CDR3nt: TGTGCCAGCAGCAAAGATTCAGCGGGGGGCGAGACCCAGTACTTC
v_gene: TRBV21-1
abundance: few
d_gene: -
j_gene: TRBJ2-5

CDR3aa: CASSFYANTGELFF
CDR3nt: TGTGCCAGCAGCTTTTACGCGAACACCGGGGAGCTGTTTTTT
v_gene: TRBV7-9
abundance: -
d_gene: -
j_gene: TRBJ2-2

CDR3aa: CATSRDLGAFQPQHF
CDR3nt: TGTGCCACCAGCAGAGATTTAGGCGCGTTTCAGCCCCAGCATTTT
v_gene: TRBV15
abundance: -
d_gene: -
j_gene: TRBJ1-5

CDR3aa: CASSLGQDHGYTF
CDR3nt: TGCGCCAGCAGCTTGGGCCAGGATCATGGCTACACCTTC
v_gene: TRBV5-1
abundance: -
d_gene: -
j_gene: TRBJ1-2

CDR3aa: CSAEVAGLVTDEQYF
CDR3nt: TGCAGTGCCGAGGTGGCGGGACTAGTGACCGACGAGCAGTACTTC
v_gene: TRBV20-1
abundance: -
d_gene: TRBD2
j_gene: TRBJ2-7

CDR3aa: CASTMGQGNGYTF
CDR3nt: TGTGCCAGCACTATGGGACAGGGGAATGGCTACACCTTC
v_gene: TRBV25-1
abundance: few
d_gene: TRBD1
j_gene: TRBJ1-2

CDR3aa: CATSDLRDTDTQYF
CDR3nt: TGTGCCACCAGTGATTTGCGGGACACAGATACGCAGTATTTT
v_gene: TRBV24-1
abundance: few
d_gene: -
j_gene: TRBJ2-3

CDR3aa: CASSFGQGSTYEQYF
CDR3nt: TGTGCCAGCAGCTTCGGCCAGGGGTCCACCTACGAGCAGTACTTC
v_gene: TRBV5-4
abundance: -
d_gene: -
j_gene: TRBJ2-7

CDR3aa: CASSITGSSYNEQFF
CDR3nt: TGTGCCAGCAGCATTACAGGTAGCTCCTACAATGAGCAGTTCTTC
v_gene: TRBV9
abundance: few
d_gene: -
j_gene: TRBJ2-1

CDR3aa: CASSQGLGQGGKETQYF
CDR3nt: TGTGCCAGCAGCCAGGGTCTGGGACAGGGAGGGAAAGAGACCCAGTACTTC
v_gene: TRBV3-1
abundance: few
d_gene: TRBD1
j_gene: TRBJ2-5

CDR3aa: CASSWGTGRGTEAFF
CDR3nt: TGTGCCAGCAGCTGGGGGACGGGCCGGGGGACTGAAGCTTTCTTT
v_gene: TRBV11-2
abundance: -
d_gene: -
j_gene: TRBJ1-1

CDR3aa: CAGRDRGTEAFF
CDR3nt: TGTGCCGGGCGGGACAGAGGTACTGAAGCTTTCTTT
v_gene: TRBV6-1
abundance: many
d_gene: TRBD1
j_gene: TRBJ1-1

CDR3aa: CASSLALNTGELFF
CDR3nt: TGTGCCAGCAGCTTAGCCCTGAACACCGGGGAGCTGTTTTTT
v_gene: TRBV7-2
abundance: -
d_gene: -
j_gene: TRBJ2-2

CDR3aa: CASSLGATYNEQFF
CDR3nt: TGTGCCAGCAGCTTAGGGGCCACCTACAATGAGCAGTTCTTC
v_gene: TRBV7-6
abundance: -
d_gene: -
j_gene: TRBJ2-1

CDR3aa: CASTRGGDSGEKLFF
CDR3nt: TGCGCCAGCACCAGGGGGGGGGACAGCGGTGAAAAACTGTTTTTT
v_gene: TRBV5-1
abundance: -
d_gene: TRBD1
j_gene: TRBJ1-4

CDR3aa: CASSYVAGEAFF
CDR3nt: TGTGCCAGCAGCTATGTGGCGGGGGAAGCTTTCTTT
v_gene: TRBV7-9
abundance: -
d_gene: -
j_gene: TRBJ1-1

CDR3aa: CASSRTGTSGGETQYF
CDR3nt: TGCGCCAGCAGCCGTACTGGGACTAGCGGGGGAGAGACCCAGTACTTC
v_gene: TRBV5-1
abundance: few
d_gene: TRBD2
j_gene: TRBJ2-5

CDR3aa: CASSSFRISSYNEQFF
CDR3nt: TGTGCCAGCAGCAGTTTTCGGATTAGCTCCTACAATGAGCAGTTCTTC
v_gene: TRBV7-6
abundance: few
d_gene: -
j_gene: TRBJ2-1

CDR3aa: CATKGTIGNEQFF
CDR3nt: TGTGCCACCAAAGGGACTATTGGGAATGAGCAGTTCTTC
v_gene: TRBV24-1
abundance: few
d_gene: TRBD2
j_gene: TRBJ2-1

CDR3aa: CASSFRQVRSHEQYF
CDR3nt: TGTGCCAGCAGCTTTCGACAGGTTAGGTCCCACGAGCAGTACTTC
v_gene: TRBV7-9
abundance: -
d_gene: -
j_gene: TRBJ2-7

CDR3aa: CSARDYVSGSYTGELFF
CDR3nt: TGCAGTGCTAGAGATTACGTAAGCGGGAGTTACACCGGGGAGCTGTTTTTT
v_gene: TRBV20-1
abundance: -
d_gene: TRBD2
j_gene: TRBJ2-2

CDR3aa: CASSGFETIRLNEQFF
CDR3nt: TGTGCCAGCAGTGGGTTCGAGACAATCAGGTTGAATGAGCAGTTCTTC
v_gene: TRBV6-1
abundance: -
d_gene: -
j_gene: TRBJ2-1

CDR3aa: CASSQDPGTSLGQYF
CDR3nt: TGTGCCAGCAGCCAAGATCCCGGGACAAGCCTCGGGCAGTACTTC
v_gene: TRBV3-1
abundance: few
d_gene: -
j_gene: TRBJ2-7

CDR3aa: CASSYPGTGPNEQFF
CDR3nt: TGTGCCAGCAGTTATCCCGGGACTGGACCAAATGAGCAGTTCTTC
v_gene: TRBV7-2
abundance: many
d_gene: -
j_gene: TRBJ2-1

CDR3aa: CSVARGEGGRSF
CDR3nt: TGCAGCGTTGCGAGGGGGGAAGGGGGCCGGTCCTTC
v_gene: TRBV29-1
abundance: -
d_gene: -
j_gene: TRBJ2-1

CDR3aa: CASSYADKAPWVEQYF
CDR3nt: TGTGCCAGCAGTTACGCCGACAAGGCCCCTTGGGTGGAGCAGTACTTC
v_gene: TRBV6-5
abundance: -
d_gene: -
j_gene: TRBJ2-7

CDR3aa: CASGYHRRDTEAFF
CDR3nt: TGTGCCAGCGGCTACCACAGGCGGGACACTGAAGCTTTCTTT
v_gene: TRBV12-3/TRBV12-4
abundance: few
d_gene: -
j_gene: TRBJ1-1

CDR3aa: CASSFLTQENTEAFF
CDR3nt: TGCGCCAGCAGCTTTTTGACTCAGGAAAACACTGAAGCTTTCTTT
v_gene: TRBV5-1
abundance: -
d_gene: -
j_gene: TRBJ1-1

CDR3aa: CASSITGTDTQYF
CDR3nt: TGTGCCAGTAGTATTACAGGGACAGATACGCAGTATTTT
v_gene: TRBV19
abundance: few
d_gene: -
j_gene: TRBJ2-3